This TCR beta chain was identified during a study of T cells after yellow fever vaccination (dated by TCRdb to about 2019). Broadly, across the study: The SMART-Seq v4 Ultra Low Input RNA kit was used to prepare libraries from fractions with low cell numbers. To follow T-cell clones before and after both primary and booster YFV17D yellow fever vaccination, bulk TCR alpha and beta repertoires underwent longitudinal sequencing. Two healthy male donors, one aged 18 to 30 and one aged 30 to 40 years, made up the cohort. Blood samples were taken at several timepoints before and after primary and secondary immunization, and bulk PBMC replicates and cell subsets were isolated.

Synthesis of TCR cDNA relied on 5'RACE template switching, a step that introduced a universal primer site along with unique molecular identifiers. cDNA synthesis was primed from both the TCR alpha and TCR beta constant segments. Library amplification used two PCR steps, and the second PCR step added sample barcodes and sequencing adapters. Sequencing of the libraries was done on either Illumina HiSeq 2500 (2x100 bp) or NovaSeq (2x150 bp). The authors' analysis ran thus. Demultiplexing of reads and collapsing into UMI consensus sequences were performed with MIGEC, and V(D)J alignment was carried out with MiXCR. Vaccine-responding clonotypes were defined with edgeR using replicate PBMC samples, requiring FDR below 0.01 and a log2 fold change above 5 up to day 15. Bulk clonotypes were assigned CD4 or CD8 identity according to which sequenced CD4 or CD8 repertoire held them at higher abundance. TCRdb's own reprocessing of the public reads used fastp at Q25 and MiXCR and kept productive beta chains. When rows share a CDR3 protein, they turn into one entry using the most common DNA and genes. TCRdb's processing, not the authors', yielded these V and J calls. For this sample there are roughly 120,000 distinct CDR3 sequences; 8.4% appear just once. The top ten clonotypes cover roughly 27% of the sample.

This clonotype was seen repeatedly, ten times or more. Its antigen remains unidentified. No qualities accompany the bases; no much larger clone lies one base away. From cysteine to phenylalanine, the CDR3 is 14 amino acids long. This entry keeps only the CDR3 DNA: 42 bases, framed from base 1. Trimming leaves V shorter by 7 bases and J shorter by 6 bases, with the junction holding 5 bases beyond the gene matches. Based on the germline V gene, the CDR1 and CDR2 sequences are SGHDT and YYEEEE. Paper-wide results and their limitations: FACS-sorted repertoires could contain abundant contaminating clonotypes from the bulk population, so computational filtering was required. A small fraction of clonotypes showed up in both the CD4 and CD8 compartments, probably as a result of convergent recombination. After the booster, most clones that had expanded after primary vaccination were detected again (approximately 97% of CD4 and roughly nine tenths of CD8), suggesting broad maintenance of memory. The secondary T-cell response was weaker than the primary response but faster, peaking on day 5 instead of day 15. Because the study included only a couple of donors, the extent to which the findings can be generalized is limited.

The sample's treatment or condition, from its label and the paper: live attenuated yellow fever vaccine strain. A standard Ficoll-Paque protocol was used to isolate PBMCs from peripheral blood. Dynabeads CD4 and CD8 positive selection kits were used to isolate the CD4 and CD8 T-cell fractions. TriZol was used to extract RNA from bulk PBMCs, from CD4 and CD8 fractions, and from dextramer-positive and dextramer-negative fractions. The chain was built from TRBV5-6 and TRBJ2-3; TRBD2 matches 13 bases in the middle. The clonotype originates from a man between 25 and 39 years old who received the YFV17D yellow fever vaccine. Source: CD8+ T cells sorted from PBMCs, taken 45 days after the yellow fever booster vaccination. The CDR3 sequence is CASCLLAGGDTQYF. Here is the DNA: TGTGCCAGCTGCCTACTAGCGGGAGGGGATACGCAGTATTTT.